The 25 T cell receptor beta chains presented below share a single source sample, sequenced in a study. One entry per CDR3 protein results from TCRdb running MiXCR on the 5' RACE reads. The data show approximately 12,000 distinct CDR3 sequences, about half seen once. The sample taken for sequencing was tumor-infiltrating naive CD4+ T cells sorted from the breast tumor. Subset of the sample: naive CD4+ T cells, CD4+CD45RA+CD25-. All receptors come from a female donor with breast cancer.

This chain uses TRBV28 with TRBJ1-2, with D hard to call. The V gene lost 7 bases and the J gene lost 6 bases, with 12 bases spanning the gap. Germline V gives CDR1 MDHEN, CDR2 SYDVKM. CDR3 length: 12 amino acids. CDR3 DNA sequence: TGTGCCAGCACGAGGGCCCCGCATGGCTACACCTTC. This codes for CASTRAPHGYTF.

The chain recombines TRBV20-1 with TRBJ1-1; D is perhaps TRBD1 (5 bases). The CDR3 spans 13 residues. The germline CDR1 and CDR2 sequences are DFQATT and SNEGSKA (reference sequence). V was pared by 6 bases and J by 5 bases, with 16 bases between. The chain's CDR3 is CSASRLGGTEAFF. In DNA, the CDR3 is TGCAGTGCGTCTAGGCTGGGGGGGACTGAAGCTTTCTTT.

V and J are TRBV29-1 and TRBJ1-1; weak D call: TRBD1 (5 bases). Trimming shortened V by 2 bases and J by 10 bases, and 11 bases separated the two germline ends. Per germline, CDR1 SQVTM and CDR2 ANQGSEA. The CDR3 runs to 11 residues. The CDR3 is CSVEPGGRAFF. CDR3 bases: TGCAGCGTTGAACCGGGGGGGAGAGCTTTCTTT.

As to this clonotype: Because the CDR3 is missing its conserved closing phenylalanine or tryptophan, this is likely a read error. V usage is TRBV4-3 and J usage is TRBJ2-3; D remains unclear. Germline CDR1 and CDR2: LGHNA and YSLEER. With 0 bases removed from V and 0 bases from J, the gap between germline ends came to 7 bases. This CDR3 region has 15 residues. The CDR3 DNA reads as TGCGCCAGCAGCCAAGAAGCTAGTAGCACAGATACGCAGTATTTA. This encodes CASSQEASSTDTQYL.

The CDR3 bases are TGTGCCAGCAGGGGGTACTATGGCTACACCTTC. It encodes CASRGYYGYTF. The gene calls are TRBV12-3 or TRBV12-4 and TRBJ1-2, with unresolved D. Trimming shortened V by 6 bases and J by 3 bases, and 5 bases separated the two germline ends. The CDR3 extends over 11 amino acids.

The rearrangement links TRBV6-2 or TRBV6-3 to TRBJ2-7; no firm D call. This CDR3 has 15 amino acids. Germline V lookup: CDR1 MNHEY, CDR2 SVGEGT. Trimming left V 6 bases short and J 3 bases short, with 18 bases between. CDR3 sequence reads: CASRNGDKSSYEQYF. The CDR3 DNA sequence: TGTGCCAGCAGGAACGGTGACAAGAGCAGCTACGAGCAGTACTTC.

The J gene is TRBJ2-5, the V gene TRBV6-2 or TRBV6-3; unclear D gene. This CDR3 is 13 amino acids long. From germline, CDR1 is MNHEY and CDR2 SVGEGT. Trimming stripped 2 bases from V and 2 bases from J, with 6 bases between. The CDR3 DNA reads TGTGCCAGCAGTTACCTTCGGCAAGAGACCCAGTACTTC. This sequence encodes CASSYLRQETQYF.

This chain uses TRBV15 with TRBJ1-1; D gene unclear. Trimming removed 9 bases from V and 1 base from J, with 15 bases in between. Germline V lookup: CDR1 LNHNV, CDR2 YYDKDF (reference sequence). The CDR3 runs to 14 residues. The CDR3 loop reads CATGRKTANTEAFF. CDR3 DNA sequence: TGTGCCACAGGCAGGAAGACGGCGAACACTGAAGCTTTCTTT.

The rearrangement joins TRBV20-1 to TRBJ2-3; 7 bases align to TRBD2. Germline V gene lookup returns CDR1 DFQATT and CDR2 SNEGSKA (reference sequence). V dropped 7 bases and J dropped 2; count of bases not matched to a gene: 6. The CDR3 has 13 residues. Here the CDR3 DNA reads TGCAGTGGGGAGGGGCGGCACACAGATACGCAGTATTTT. Protein product: CSGEGRHTDTQYF.

On this clonotype itself: This may be a read error, as it is one base from a much larger clone. The CDR3 does not end in the conserved phenylalanine or tryptophan, so this is likely a read error. The genes are TRBV7-2 and TRBJ2-1; D not certain. The V gene lost 2 bases and the J gene lost 10 bases, with 12 bases spanning the gap. Per the germline V gene, CDR1 is SGHTA and CDR2 is FQGNSA. The CDR3 spans 13 residues. CDR3 sequence reads: CASSLSLLKEQFL. CDR3 coding DNA: TGTGCCAGCAGCTTATCCCTCCTCAAGGAGCAGTTCCTC.

The J gene is TRBJ1-1, the V gene TRBV20-1; TRBD1 might be the D (6 bases). This CDR3 spans 15 amino acids. Looked up from germline, CDR1 is DFQATT and CDR2 is SNEGSKA (reference sequence). Trimming cost V 0 bases and J 2 bases, with 13 bases left between them. The CDR3 is CSARDRGHLNTEAFF. The CDR3, as DNA: TGCAGTGCTAGAGATCGGGGACACCTTAACACTGAAGCTTTCTTT.

This clonotype was counted a few times. The genes are TRBV20-1 and TRBJ2-3, with 10 bases aligning to TRBD2. V trimming: 6 bases; J trimming: 4 bases; junction bases outside the gene matches: 13. This CDR3 contains 16 residues. CDR1 and CDR2 (germline): DFQATT, SNEGSKA (reference sequence). The CDR3 region is CSANGRLAGGADTQYF. In DNA, the CDR3 is TGCAGTGCCAACGGAAGGTTAGCGGGAGGAGCAGATACGCAGTATTTT.

This clonotype was counted only a few times. This chain uses TRBV29-1 with TRBJ2-1; D may be TRBD2 (5 bases). This CDR3 has 13 residues. Trimming took off 3 bases at V and 5 bases at J, with 11 bases between the two ends. Looked up from germline, CDR1 is SQVTM and CDR2 is ANQGSEA. CDR3 nucleotide sequence: TGCAGCGTTGAGGATAGCGTAAACAATGAGCAGTTCTTC. Translation: CSVEDSVNNEQFF.

This clonotype was counted between two and nine times. The gene calls are TRBV20-1 and TRBJ1-3, with TRBD1 matching over 7 bases. There are 14 residues in the CDR3. Looked up from germline, CDR1 is DFQATT and CDR2 is SNEGSKA (reference sequence). V trimming: 4 bases; J trimming: 0 bases; junction bases outside the gene matches: 3. The CDR3 reads CSATTGPSGNTIYF. DNA for the CDR3: TGCAGTGCTACGACAGGGCCCTCTGGAAACACCATATATTTT.

The V gene is TRBV6-1, the J gene TRBJ2-1, with no clear D. CDR1 MNHNS and CDR2 SASEGT come from the germline V gene. The CDR3 has 11 amino acids. Trimming cost V 7 bases and J 10 bases, with 11 bases left between them. CDR3 DNA: TGTGCCAGCATTATCAACGGGGAGCAGTTCTTC. Its translation: CASIINGEQFF.

The chain joins TRBV7-9 to TRBJ1-2; D unclear. This CDR3 is 14 amino acids long. Per germline, CDR1 SEHNR and CDR2 FQNEAQ (reference sequence). Trimming left V 1 base short and J 3 bases short, with 9 bases between. CDR3 sequence: CASSLGVGYYGYTF. CDR3 coding DNA: TGTGCCAGCAGCTTAGGTGTGGGGTACTATGGCTACACCTTC. Combining the CDR3 with reference TRBV7-9 and TRBJ1-2 gives the whole variable domain DTGVSQNPRHKITKRGQNVTFRCDPISEHNRLYWYRQTLGQGPEFLTYFQNEAQLEKSRLLSDRFSAERPKGSFSTLEIQRTEQGDSAMYLCASSLGVGYYGYTFGSGTRLTVV.

This clonotype was seen only a few times. V and J are TRBV20-1 and TRBJ1-5, with a weak D call TRBD1 (5 bases). Germline assignment: CDR1 DFQATT and CDR2 SNEGSKA (reference sequence). The CDR3 spans 12 residues. V was trimmed by 5 bases and J by 4 bases, leaving 9 bases between them. The CDR3 bases are TGCAGTGCTGGGCAGGGAAATCAGCCCCAGCATTTT. This translates into CSAGQGNQPQHF.

This clonotype was counted between two and nine times. V gene TRBV29-1 combines with J gene TRBJ1-1; possible D gene TRBD1, 5 bases. The V gene's germline CDR1 is SQVTM and CDR2 ANQGSEA. This CDR3 is built from 10 residues. The CDR3 nucleotides read TGCACCGCGGGGGGGACTGAAGCTTTCTTT. It translates to CTAGGTEAFF.

This clonotype was detected only a few times. The chain carries TRBV18 and TRBJ1-1, with D hard to call. Trimming cost V 2 bases and J 1 base, with 11 bases left between them. Germline values: CDR1 KGHSH, CDR2 LQKENI. The CDR3 is made up of 15 amino acids. CDR3 region: CASSPSAPPNTEAFF. CDR3 DNA: TGTGCCAGCTCACCATCCGCACCACCGAACACTGAAGCTTTCTTT. The full variable domain, its missing parts supplied by reference TRBV18 and TRBJ1-1, is NAGVMQNPRHLVRRRGQEARLRCSPMKGHSHVYWYRQLPEEGLKFMVYLQKENIIDESGMPKERFSAEFPKEGPSILRIQQVVRGDSAAYFCASSPSAPPNTEAFFGQGTRLTVV.

This clonotype turned up a few times. This chain connects TRBV6-5 to TRBJ2-1, with D perhaps matching TRBD1 (5 bases). Trimming stripped 2 bases from V and 7 bases from J, with 9 bases between. The V gene's germline CDR1 is MNHEY and CDR2 SVGAGI. The CDR3 length is 13 residues. The CDR3 loop reads CASSYEAGNEQFF. CDR3 bases: TGTGCCAGCAGTTACGAGGCAGGGAATGAGCAGTTCTTC.

This clonotype qualifies as medium-sized. This sequence joins TRBV4-1 and TRBJ2-3; D may be TRBD2 (6 bases). The CDR3 runs 15 residues. The V end was cut by 0 bases, the J end by 2 bases, with 9 bases between. The germline V gene encodes CDR1 MGHRA and CDR2 YSYEKL. CDR3 residues: CASSQDRGDTDTQYF. The CDR3 nucleotides are TGCGCCAGCAGCCAAGATCGCGGGGACACAGATACGCAGTATTTT.

This chain joins TRBV19 and TRBJ2-3, with D maybe TRBD2 (5 bases). The CDR3 contains 15 residues. In germline, CDR1 is LNHDA, CDR2 SQIVND (reference sequence). Trimming removed 7 bases from V and 0 bases from J, with 14 bases in between. CDR3: CASTDPAASTDTQYF. CDR3 in DNA: TGTGCCAGTACTGATCCAGCGGCTAGCACAGATACGCAGTATTTT.

Of note for this clonotype: One end of the junction varies from germline; a read error may be responsible. The V call is TRBV7-7, the J call TRBJ2-3; 10 nucleotides align to TRBD2. There are 16 residues in the CDR3. Per the germline V gene, CDR1 is SSHAT and CDR2 is FNYEAQ (reference sequence). CDR3 region: CASSRGLAGVSDTQYF. The CDR3 region has the DNA TGTGCTAGCAGCCGTGGGCTAGCGGGAGTGTCAGATACGCAGTATTTT.

The rearrangement links TRBV29-1 to TRBJ2-1; possibly TRBD1 for D (5 bases). The CDR3 is made up of 13 amino acids. CDR1 SQVTM and CDR2 ANQGSEA come from the germline V gene. V lost 2 bases, J lost 5 bases, and 10 bases lay in between. The CDR3 nucleotides read TGCAGCGTTGAACAGGGAAAGAACAATGAGCAGTTCTTC. Its translation is CSVEQGKNNEQFF.

The V gene is TRBV6-2 or TRBV6-3, the J gene TRBJ1-2, with 8 bases lining up with TRBD1. The junction had 10 bases not matched to a gene; V was cut back by 6 bases and J by 4 bases. The CDR3 has 15 residues. Germline-derived CDR1 and CDR2 are MNHEY and SVGEGT. This CDR3 reads CASSLPVGQGYGYTF. In DNA form, the CDR3 reads TGTGCCAGCAGCCTTCCGGTTGGACAGGGCTATGGCTACACCTTC.